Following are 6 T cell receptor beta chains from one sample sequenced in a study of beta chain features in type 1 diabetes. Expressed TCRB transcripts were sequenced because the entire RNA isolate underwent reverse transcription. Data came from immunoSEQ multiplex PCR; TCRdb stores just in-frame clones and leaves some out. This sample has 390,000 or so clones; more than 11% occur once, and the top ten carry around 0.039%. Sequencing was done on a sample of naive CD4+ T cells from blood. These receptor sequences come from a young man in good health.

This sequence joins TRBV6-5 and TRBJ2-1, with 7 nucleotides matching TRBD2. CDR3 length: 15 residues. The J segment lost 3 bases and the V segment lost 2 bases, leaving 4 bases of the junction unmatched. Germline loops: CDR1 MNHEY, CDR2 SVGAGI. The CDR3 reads CASSYGTINYNEQFF. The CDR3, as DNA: TGTGCCAGCAGTTACGGGACTATTAACTACAATGAGCAGTTCTTC.

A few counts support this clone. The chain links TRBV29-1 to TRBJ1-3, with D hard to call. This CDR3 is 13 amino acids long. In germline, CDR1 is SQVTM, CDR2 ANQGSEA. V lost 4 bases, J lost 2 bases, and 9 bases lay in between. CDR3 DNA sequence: TGCAGCGTTGCATCGGGGACTGGAAACACCATATATTTT. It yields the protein CSVASGTGNTIYF. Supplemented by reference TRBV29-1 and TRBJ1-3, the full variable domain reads SAVISQKPSRDICQRGTSLTIQCQVDSQVTMMFWYRQQPGQSLTLIATANQGSEATYESGFVIDKFPISRPNLTFSTLTVSNMSPEDSSIYLCSVASGTGNTIYFGEGSWLTVV.

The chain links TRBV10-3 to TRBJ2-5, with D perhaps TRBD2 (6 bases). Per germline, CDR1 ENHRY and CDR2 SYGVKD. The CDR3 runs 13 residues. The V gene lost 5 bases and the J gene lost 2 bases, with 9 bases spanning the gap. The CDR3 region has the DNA TGTGCCATCAGTTCGGGACTTCAAGAGACCCAGTACTTC. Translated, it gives CAISSGLQETQYF.

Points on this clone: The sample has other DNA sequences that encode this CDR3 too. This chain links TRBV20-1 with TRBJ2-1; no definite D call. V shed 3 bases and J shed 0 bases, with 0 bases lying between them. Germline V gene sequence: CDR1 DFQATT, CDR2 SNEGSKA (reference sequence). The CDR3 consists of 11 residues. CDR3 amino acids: CSASSYNEQFF. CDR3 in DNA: TGCAGTGCTAGCTCCTACAATGAGCAGTTCTTC.

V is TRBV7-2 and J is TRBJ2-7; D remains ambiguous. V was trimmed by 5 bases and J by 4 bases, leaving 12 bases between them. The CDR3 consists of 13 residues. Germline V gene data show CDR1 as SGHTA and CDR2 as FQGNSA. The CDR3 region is CASSRSAGYEQYF. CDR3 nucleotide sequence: TGTGCCAGCAGCCGAAGTGCTGGGTACGAGCAGTACTTC. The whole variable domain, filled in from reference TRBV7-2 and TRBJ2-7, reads GAGVSQSPSNKVTEKGKDVELRCDPISGHTALYWYRQSLGQGLEFLIYFQGNSAPDKSGLPSDRFSAERTGGSVSTLTIQRTQQEDSAVYLCASSRSAGYEQYFGPGTRLTVT.

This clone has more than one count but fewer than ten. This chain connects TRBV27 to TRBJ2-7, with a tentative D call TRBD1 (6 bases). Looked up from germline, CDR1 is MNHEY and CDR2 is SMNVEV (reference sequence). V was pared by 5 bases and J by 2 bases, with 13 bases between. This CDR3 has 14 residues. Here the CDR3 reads CASSRQGLPYEQYV. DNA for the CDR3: TGTGCCAGCAGTCGCCAGGGGCTACCCTACGAGCAGTACGTC.